The 23 T cell receptor beta chains in this list originate from one sample, sequenced in a study of identical twins. From the 5' RACE reads, TCRdb called clonotypes with MiXCR, one entry per CDR3 protein. Here the sample spans 690,000 or so distinct CDR3 sequences, 8.6% being singletons. The same data also contributed to another study, on yellow fever vaccine responses in identical twins.

The sample was PBMCs. The receptors here all came from a woman aged 18-29 years in good health.

The rearrangement joins TRBV6-2 or TRBV6-3 to TRBJ2-7; no definite D call. The CDR3 extends over 13 amino acids. Trimming took 5 bases from V and 7 from J, leaving 15 bases between them. In germline, CDR1 is MNHEY, CDR2 SVGEGT. CDR3 sequence reads: CASSSRVPLEQYF. The CDR3 nucleotides read TGTGCCAGCAGTAGCCGGGTCCCGCTTGAGCAGTACTTC.

The chain has TRBV5-1 and TRBJ2-3; a weak D match, TRBD1 (6 bases). Germline CDR1 is SGHRS and CDR2 is YFSETQ. Trimming pared 3 bases from V and 6 bases from J, leaving 14 bases between. There are 14 residues in the CDR3. CDR3 residues: CASSWTEGRDTQYF. Here the CDR3 DNA reads TGCGCCAGCAGCTGGACAGAGGGTCGCGATACGCAGTATTTT.

This clonotype was seen ten or more times. The chain has TRBV29-1 and TRBJ2-7, with D possibly matching TRBD2 (5 bases). CDR1 and CDR2 from the germline V gene are SQVTM and ANQGSEA. The CDR3 contains 14 residues. Deletions cut 5 bases from V and 0 bases from J, with 14 bases between. CDR3 sequence (DNA): TGCAGCGTTATCCTGAAGCGGAGCTCCTACGAGCAGTACTTC. This codes for CSVILKRSSYEQYF.

The CDR3, as DNA: TGCGCCAGCAGCACCGGACAGGGGTTCCTGAACACTGAAGCTTTCTTT. It encodes CASSTGQGFLNTEAFF. This sequence joins TRBV5-1 and TRBJ1-1; 9 positions agree with TRBD1. CDR1 is SGHRS and CDR2 is YFSETQ in the germline V gene. J was trimmed by 0 bases and V by 4 bases; bases with no gene match: 7. CDR3 length equals 16 residues. Supplemented by reference TRBV5-1 and TRBJ1-1, the full variable domain reads KAGVTQTPRYLIKTRGQQVTLSCSPISGHRSVSWYQQTPGQGLQFLFEYFSETQRNKGNFPGRFSGRQFSNSRSEMNVSTLELGDSALYLCASSTGQGFLNTEAFFGQGTRLTVV.

This clonotype showed up just a few times. J is TRBJ2-5 and V is TRBV9, with TRBD2 identical over 9 bases. Unmatched junction bases numbered 9, after V lost 5 bases and J lost 1 base. The CDR3 contains 16 residues. Germline V lookup: CDR1 SGDLS, CDR2 YYNGEE. CDR3 nucleotide sequence: TGTGCCAGCAGGGGCGGGGGGGCCAACTCCCAAGAGACCCAGTACTTC. Residues: CASRGGGANSQETQYF.

The chain is built from TRBV9 and TRBJ2-3, with D possibly being TRBD1 (5 bases). Trimming pared 3 bases from V and 0 bases from J, leaving 14 bases between. The CDR3 length is 16 residues. Germline CDR1 reads SGDLS; CDR2 reads YYNGEE. The DNA for the CDR3 is TGTGCCAGCAGCGAGAGACAGAGAACTAGCACAGATACGCAGTATTTT. Its protein product is CASSERQRTSTDTQYF.

This clonotype was detected many times. The rearrangement links TRBV29-1 to TRBJ2-1, with D tentatively TRBD1 (6 bases). Trimming cost V 4 bases and J 1 base, with 11 bases left between them. This CDR3 spans 14 amino acids. Per the germline V gene, CDR1 is SQVTM and CDR2 is ANQGSEA. The CDR3 loop reads CSVGPGVSYNEQFF. CDR3 sequence (DNA): TGCAGCGTTGGTCCAGGGGTGTCCTACAATGAGCAGTTCTTC.

The J gene is TRBJ2-7, the V gene TRBV6-1, with TRBD1 matching over 10 bases. Germline V CDR1 and CDR2: MNHNS, SASEGT. The CDR3 extends over 15 amino acids. With 5 bases clipped from V and 4 bases from J, the junction kept 8 bases outside the gene matches. The CDR3 DNA follows: TGTGCCAGCAGTAGTAAGACAGGGGGCATATACGAGCAGTACTTC. Translating it yields CASSSKTGGIYEQYF.

With regard to this clonotype: This may be a read error: a much more frequent sequence differs by one nucleotide. V gene TRBV4-3 combines with J gene TRBJ2-2; D gene unclear. Trimming pared 5 bases from V and 4 bases from J, leaving 11 bases between. Germline CDR1 and CDR2: LGHNA and YSLEER. The CDR3 contains 14 residues. In DNA, the CDR3 is TGCGCCAGCAGCTATAGCCTAAGCACCGGGGAGCTGTTTTTT. Translated: CASSYSLSTGELFF.

This clonotype came up a few times. The V gene is TRBV7-2, the J gene TRBJ2-1; D is possibly TRBD2 (5 bases). V was trimmed by 8 bases and J by 7 bases, leaving 18 bases between them. Germline V gene sequence: CDR1 SGHTA, CDR2 FQGNSA. There are 14 residues in the CDR3. CDR3 coding DNA: TGTGCCAGCCGATTCCTGTACCCGGGGAATGAGCAGTTCTTC. Residues: CASRFLYPGNEQFF.

This clonotype was seen at least ten times. The chain employs TRBV29-1 and TRBJ2-3, with D possibly TRBD2 on 6 matching bases. CDR1 is SQVTM and CDR2 is ANQGSEA in the germline V gene. The CDR3 is 13 residues long. Trimming stripped 8 bases from V and 3 bases from J, with 15 bases between. CDR3 region: CSPAGGLTDTQYF. DNA for the CDR3: TGCAGCCCGGCTGGGGGGTTAACAGATACGCAGTATTTT.

Comments on this clonotype: This may be a read error, as it is one base from a much larger clone. The V gene is TRBV7-2, the J gene TRBJ2-3, with D possibly matching TRBD2 (5 bases). There are 13 residues in the CDR3. Deletions cut 1 base from V and 7 bases from J, with 9 bases between. In germline, CDR1 is SGHTA, CDR2 FQGNSA. The CDR3 DNA is TGTGCCAGCAGCTTAGGGCTAGCATATACGCAGTATTTT. As protein: CASSLGLAYTQYF. Variable domain in full (rest from reference TRBV7-2 and TRBJ2-3): GAGVSQSPSNKVTEKGKDVELRCDPISGHTALYWYRQSLGQGLEFLIYFQGNSAPDKSGLPSDRFSAERTGGSVSTLTIQRTQQEDSAVYLCASSLGLAYTQYFGPGTRLTVL.

V gene TRBV7-8 combines with J gene TRBJ2-3; 8 bases agree with TRBD2. The length of the CDR3 is 13 residues. Trimming at V came to 1 base and at J to 11 bases, leaving 5 bases not matched to a gene. From germline, CDR1 is SGHVS and CDR2 FQNEAQ. CDR3 region: CASSLGRLAGQYF. The CDR3 nucleotides are TGTGCCAGCAGCTTAGGACGGCTAGCGGGGCAGTATTTT.

This clonotype has a count of ten or more. This chain's CDR3 is CASRPTGVSPYNEQFF. The CDR3, as DNA: TGTGCCAGCAGACCAACAGGGGTGTCTCCCTACAATGAGCAGTTCTTC. This chain uses TRBV12-3 or TRBV12-4 with TRBJ2-1, with 7 bases lining up with TRBD1. The trim removed 6 bases at V and 2 bases at J, leaving 10 bases unmatched. The length of the CDR3 is 16 residues.

A remark on this clonotype: A read error is possible here, since a much larger clone lies one base away. This sequence joins TRBV29-1 and TRBJ2-3, with 9 bases fitting TRBD2. The length of the CDR3 is 14 residues. Germline CDR1 reads SQVTM; CDR2 reads ANQGSEA. CDR3 nucleotides: TGCGGCGCGAGACTAGCGGCTAGCACAGATACGCAGTATTTT. Protein: CGARLAASTDTQYF.

The table lists this clonotype with many counts. V usage is TRBV5-1 and J usage is TRBJ1-1, with no clear D. The germline V gene has CDR1 SGHRS and CDR2 YFSETQ. Trimming removed 0 bases at V and 0 bases at J, with 6 bases between. This CDR3 region has 14 residues. The CDR3 is CASSLVTVNTEAFF. The CDR3 bases are TGCGCCAGCAGCTTGGTAACGGTGAACACTGAAGCTTTCTTT.

The chain carries TRBV7-2 and TRBJ2-7; D could derive from TRBD1 or TRBD2 (5 bases each). The CDR3 extends over 14 amino acids. The germline V and J ends were trimmed by 1 base and 8 bases, with 15 bases remaining between them. Germline V lookup: CDR1 SGHTA, CDR2 FQGNSA. The CDR3 DNA reads as TGTGCCAGCAGCTTAGAACGGGGCACTCTCAAGCAGTACTTC. It codes for CASSLERGTLKQYF.

This rearrangement joins TRBV28 to TRBJ2-6; 7 bases line up with TRBD2. The germline V gene encodes CDR1 MDHEN and CDR2 SYDVKM. The V gene end was trimmed by 5 bases and the J gene end by 0 bases; junction bases not matched to a gene: 13. The CDR3 is 19 amino acids. The CDR3 DNA reads TGTGCCAGCAGTCCGTCACCGGGACTATCCTACTCTGGGGCCAACGTCCTGACTTTC. This gives the protein CASSPSPGLSYSGANVLTF.

The chain has TRBV7-2 and TRBJ2-4; 8 bases agree with TRBD2. The CDR3 is 15 amino acids. Trimming removed 1 base from V and 8 bases from J; junction bases left unmatched: 7. CDR1 and CDR2 from the germline V gene are SGHTA and FQGNSA. DNA of the CDR3: TGTGCCAGCAGCTTAGTTTCTAGCGGGTCTGACATTCAGTACTTC. It is translated as CASSLVSSGSDIQYF.

This clonotype was seen at least ten times. The chain carries TRBV5-1 and TRBJ2-1, with 10 positions matching TRBD2. The trim removed 1 base at V and 8 bases at J, leaving 12 bases unmatched. This CDR3 spans 17 amino acids. In germline, CDR1 is SGHRS, CDR2 YFSETQ. The CDR3 region is CASSLSAGGLAGDEQFF. DNA of the CDR3: TGCGCCAGCAGCTTGAGCGCGGGCGGGCTAGCGGGAGATGAGCAGTTCTTC.

Concerning this clonotype itself: A read error may be the cause here, since a much bigger clone is one base away. V is TRBV9 and J is TRBJ2-1, with D perhaps assigned TRBD1 or TRBD2 (6 bases each). Germline values: CDR1 SGDLS, CDR2 YYNGEE. The germline V and J ends were trimmed by 4 bases and 7 bases, with 21 bases remaining between them. The CDR3 runs 16 residues. CDR3 nucleotides: TGTGCCAGCAGCATAGGGGGAGGAAATCTTCAGAATGAGCAGTTCTTC. This codes for CASSIGGGNLQNEQFF.

In its sample, this clonotype was seen many times. The chain uses TRBV29-1 and TRBJ1-4; D possibly corresponds to TRBD1 (5 bases). Germline V CDR1 and CDR2: SQVTM, ANQGSEA. The ends were cut back, 7 bases at V and 0 bases at J, with 27 bases in the middle. The length of the CDR3 is 19 residues. The CDR3 reads CSAAEGRNRGFATNEKLFF. The CDR3 nucleotides are TGCAGCGCCGCCGAAGGCCGGAACCGGGGCTTCGCAACTAATGAAAAACTGTTTTTT.

This clonotype was observed many times. CDR3 residues: CASSAPQGDTQYF. Written as DNA, the CDR3 is TGTGCCAGCAGCGCCCCACAGGGGGATACGCAGTATTTT. V gene TRBV7-9 combines with J gene TRBJ2-3; TRBD1 matches 7 bases. Germline CDR1 SEHNR, CDR2 FQNEAQ (reference sequence). J gave up 6 bases and V 5 bases, and 5 bases lay outside the gene matches. The CDR3 runs 13 residues.